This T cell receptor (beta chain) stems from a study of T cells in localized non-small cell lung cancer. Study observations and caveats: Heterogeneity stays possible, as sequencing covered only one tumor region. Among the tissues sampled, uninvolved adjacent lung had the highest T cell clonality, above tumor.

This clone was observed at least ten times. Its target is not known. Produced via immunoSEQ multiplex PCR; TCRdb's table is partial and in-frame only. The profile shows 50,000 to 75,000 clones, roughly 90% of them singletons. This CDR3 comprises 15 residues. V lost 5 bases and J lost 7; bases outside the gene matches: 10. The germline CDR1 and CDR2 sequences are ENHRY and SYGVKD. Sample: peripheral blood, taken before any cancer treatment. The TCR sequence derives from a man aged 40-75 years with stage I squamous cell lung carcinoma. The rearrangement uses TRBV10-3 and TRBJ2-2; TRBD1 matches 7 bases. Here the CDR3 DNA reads TGTGCCATCAGTCCCGGGACAGCGGACCGCGGGGAGCTGTTTTTT. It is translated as CAISPGTADRGELFF.